These T cell receptor beta chains were read from a single sample in a study of T-cell reconstitution after alpha-beta-depleted transplantation in children. TCRdb recomputed calls from the PCR reads with MiXCR, one row per CDR3 protein. The data hold 540,000 or so distinct CDR3 sequences, with under 25% observed a single time. This specimen was PBMCs, mostly from graft donor cells, taken 360 days after TCRalphabeta/CD19-depleted stem cell transplant. The origin of the receptors is a boy in the first two years of life who had a stem cell transplant for acute myeloid leukemia, so the T cells may come from the graft donor. Both conserved end residues are trimmed from each CDR3. The order of the fields is V gene, J gene, CDR3 protein.

TRBV20-1	TRBJ2-7	SARDPTRPYEQY
TRBV20-1	TRBJ2-1	SGTGTVYNEQF
TRBV10-3	TRBJ2-3	AISGTLSGPSDTQY
TRBV7-9	TRBJ2-3	ASSFPIAATSTDTQY
TRBV20-1	TRBJ2-2	SARDPRVTGELF
TRBV10-3	TRBJ1-5	AISVRQGDQPQH
TRBV5-1	TRBJ2-5	ASSLGTQGETQY
TRBV15	TRBJ2-1	ATSRERDLNNEQF
TRBV10-3	TRBJ2-1	AITMNSGGNNEQF
TRBV25-1	TRBJ2-2	ASARRTNTGELF